One TCR beta chain is described in this entry. Trimming at V came to 8 bases and at J to 4 bases, leaving 7 bases not matched to a gene. This CDR3 spans 14 amino acids. CDR1 is LGHNA, CDR2 YNFKEQ, per germline. This sample was taken from a study of chemoradiotherapy in HPV16-positive cancers. Data came from immunoSEQ multiplex PCR; TCRdb stores just in-frame clones and leaves some out. The data show about 16,000 clones, with more than 70% seen just once and roughly 11% held by the top ten. The chain combines TRBV4-2 with TRBJ1-5; 8 bases match TRBD1. The receptor was derived from a human donor with HPV-associated anogenital cancer. The biological material was taken from a patient who underwent chemoradiotherapy. CDR3 coding DNA: TGTGCCAGCGGCACGGGACAGGTTAATCAGCCCCAGCATTTT. It yields the protein CASGTGQVNQPQHF.